One sample yielded the 26 T cell receptor beta chains listed below, sequenced in a study of cytomegalovirus exposure and HLA in healthy donors. This PCR relied on a set of 60 Vbeta primers and 13 Jbeta primers. TCRdb's table, derived via immunoSEQ multiplex PCR, lists solely in-frame clones and lacks some. The sample consists of about 150,000 clones, 55% to 75% of them appearing once. Sequenced sample: PBMCs. These receptors were obtained from a woman aged 55 to 70 in good health and CMV-seropositive.

This chain links TRBV28 with TRBJ2-1, with TRBD2 matching over 12 bases. The germline V gene has CDR1 MDHEN and CDR2 SYDVKM. The CDR3 length is 15 residues. Germline trimming cut 2 bases from V and 6 bases from J; bases unmatched to any gene: 2. The CDR3: CASSLRLAGVNEQFF. CDR3 sequence (DNA): TGTGCCAGCAGTTTAAGACTAGCGGGAGTCAATGAGCAGTTCTTC.

The V gene is TRBV4-2, the J gene TRBJ2-3; 7 bases line up with TRBD1. There are 16 residues in the CDR3. Losses at the gene ends were 0 bases for V and 3 bases for J; bases not matched to a gene: 6. Germline CDR1 reads LGHNA; CDR2 reads YNFKEQ. CDR3 sequence (DNA): TGTGCCAGCAGCCAAGATGGAGACAGGGTTACAGATACGCAGTATTTT. It codes for CASSQDGDRVTDTQYF.

This chain uses TRBV15 with TRBJ2-5; TRBD1 aligns across 8 bases. The DNA end lines up better with TRBJ2-7; the J call may be wrong. The CDR3 contains 14 residues. Per the germline V gene, CDR1 is LNHNV and CDR2 is YYDKDF (reference sequence). The CDR3 loop reads CATSPRTGRHEQYF. DNA of the CDR3: TGTGCCACCAGCCCACGGACAGGGAGGCACGAGCAGTACTTC.

This clone was counted only a few times. V usage is TRBV5-1 and J usage is TRBJ2-7; TRBD2 matches 11 bases. The CDR3 runs 16 residues. Germline loops: CDR1 SGHRS, CDR2 YFSETQ. V trimming: 1 base; J trimming: 6 bases; junction bases outside the gene matches: 9. CDR3 coding DNA: TGCGCCAGCAGCTTGCCTAATACTAGCGGGGGAGCCGAGCAGTACTTC. This encodes CASSLPNTSGGAEQYF.

The CDR3 is CAIKRENTGELFF. Written as DNA, the CDR3 is TGTGCCATAAAAAGAGAGAACACCGGGGAGCTGTTTTTT. The chain is built from TRBV10-3 and TRBJ2-2, with D uncertain. The CDR3 is 13 amino acids. Germline CDR1 and CDR2: ENHRY and SYGVKD. The germline V and J ends were trimmed by 9 bases and 1 base, with 9 bases remaining between them.

In this sample, this clone turned up once. This chain uses TRBV5-1 with TRBJ2-1; tentative D call: TRBD2 (5 bases). This CDR3 has 13 residues. Per germline, CDR1 SGHRS and CDR2 YFSETQ. The V and J ends lost 4 bases and 5 bases respectively, with 10 bases between them. The CDR3 coding sequence is TGCGCCAGCAGCATAACTAGTAACAATGAGCAGTTCTTC. Encoded protein: CASSITSNNEQFF.

The count of this clone is one. This chain joins TRBV5-4 and TRBJ2-5, with TRBD1 identical over 9 bases. Germline V gene sequence: CDR1 SGHNT, CDR2 YYREEE (reference sequence). Germline trimming cut 4 bases from V and 5 bases from J; bases unmatched to any gene: 6. The CDR3 consists of 14 residues. The CDR3 protein is CASSLQGAKETQYF. Written as DNA, the CDR3 is TGTGCCAGCAGCCTACAGGGGGCTAAGGAGACCCAGTACTTC.

This sequence joins TRBV10-3 and TRBJ2-3; 8 nucleotides agree with TRBD1. The CDR3 has 16 residues. The germline CDR1 and CDR2 sequences are ENHRY and SYGVKD. V lost 0 bases to trimming and J lost 3 bases; unmatched junction nucleotides: 5. The CDR3, as DNA: TGTGCCATCAGTGAGTCGTATACAGGGGGGACAGATACGCAGTATTTT. Residues: CAISESYTGGTDTQYF.

This clone was counted a few times. V and J are TRBV6-1 and TRBJ1-1, with 7 nucleotides matching TRBD1. The V segment lost 2 bases and the J segment 11 bases; nucleotides outside the gene matches: 8. Germline CDR1 reads MNHNS; CDR2 reads SASEGT. The CDR3 spans 13 residues. The CDR3 DNA reads TGTGCCAGCAGTGAACAACAGGGGTATAGGGCTTTCTTT. Its protein product is CASSEQQGYRAFF.

This clone was detected only a few times. This chain uses TRBV7-2 with TRBJ2-7; D gene unclear. Trimming took off 4 bases at V and 0 bases at J, with 7 bases between the two ends. Germline V gives CDR1 SGHTA, CDR2 FQGNSA. The CDR3 is 13 residues long. This chain's CDR3 is CASSSRDSYEQYF. Here the CDR3 DNA reads TGTGCCAGCAGCTCCCGCGACTCCTACGAGCAGTACTTC.

The chain links TRBV7-2 to TRBJ1-2, with D possibly TRBD1 on 6 matching bases. Trimming shortened V by 6 bases and J by 2 bases, and 13 bases separated the two germline ends. CDR1 SGHTA and CDR2 FQGNSA come from the germline V gene. The CDR3 spans 14 residues. CDR3 nucleotide sequence: TGTGCCAGCAGTCAAAGGACAGACAACTATGGCTACACCTTC. Translating it yields CASSQRTDNYGYTF.

This clone was observed a handful of times. V usage is TRBV18 and J usage is TRBJ1-2; a possible D gene is TRBD1 (5 bases). Germline-derived CDR1 and CDR2 are KGHSH and LQKENI. The V end lost 2 bases, the J end lost 7 bases, and 11 bases lay between the germline ends. The CDR3 covers 13 residues. This chain's CDR3 is CASSPDSRIGYTF. In DNA form, the CDR3 reads TGTGCCAGCTCACCAGACAGTCGCATTGGCTACACCTTC.

This CDR3 is CASSQDAGDRPYEQYF. CDR3 DNA sequence: TGCGCCAGCAGCCAAGATGCAGGGGATCGTCCCTACGAGCAGTACTTC. The chain joins TRBV4-3 to TRBJ2-7, with D perhaps TRBD1 (6 bases). The CDR3 is 16 residues long. CDR1 is LGHNA, CDR2 YSLEER, per germline. The ends were cut back, 0 bases at V and 2 bases at J, with 14 bases in the middle.

This clone was seen only once. The chain combines TRBV5-1 with TRBJ2-2; D is unclear. This CDR3 comprises 11 residues. Trimming took 6 bases from V and 8 from J, leaving 8 bases between them. From germline, CDR1 is SGHRS and CDR2 YFSETQ. CDR3 in DNA: TGCGCCAGCACCGAGGCAGGGGAGCTGTTTTTT. Encoded protein: CASTEAGELFF.

This rearrangement joins TRBV5-6 to TRBJ2-3; 8 nucleotides align to TRBD1. Looked up from germline, CDR1 is SGHDT and CDR2 is YYEEEE. The CDR3 has 15 residues. The ends lost 0 bases at V and 1 base at J; junction bases unmatched: 1. In DNA, the CDR3 is TGTGCCAGCAGCTTGGAGGACAGGGGCACAGATACGCAGTATTTT. This gives the protein CASSLEDRGTDTQYF.

The sample holds one count of this clone. V usage is TRBV7-3 and J usage is TRBJ1-1; D is unclear. The CDR3 contains 14 residues. Trimming stripped 1 base from V and 5 bases from J, with 11 bases between. Per germline, CDR1 SGHTA and CDR2 FQGTGA. CDR3 bases: TGTGCCAGCAGCTTAATGCGGGGAGATACTGAAGCTTTCTTT. Encoded protein: CASSLMRGDTEAFF.

V gene TRBV28 combines with J gene TRBJ1-4; D gene unclear. Trimming took off 3 bases at V and 8 bases at J, with 16 bases between the two ends. The germline V gene has CDR1 MDHEN and CDR2 SYDVKM. The CDR3 contains 15 residues. CDR3: CASSFSGRPEEKLFF. Written as DNA, the CDR3 is TGTGCCAGCAGTTTCAGTGGCAGACCGGAGGAAAAACTGTTTTTT. The whole variable domain, filled in from reference TRBV28 and TRBJ1-4, reads DVKVTQSSRYLVKRTGEKVFLECVQDMDHENMFWYRQDPGLGLRLIYFSYDVKMKEKGDIPEGYSVSREKKERFSLILESASTNQTSMYLCASSFSGRPEEKLFFGSGTQLSVL.

This chain uses TRBV5-4 with TRBJ2-5; 10 nucleotides line up with TRBD1. The J call is uncertain, as TRBJ2-7 better fits the DNA end. Germline values: CDR1 SGHNT, CDR2 YYREEE (reference sequence). The CDR3 covers 12 residues. CDR3 DNA sequence: TGTGCCGGGCGGGACAGGGGTGGCGAGCAGTACTTC. Translated, it gives CAGRDRGGEQYF.

Written as DNA, the CDR3 is TGTGCCAGTAGTTCTAGCGTTGAGCCGTACAATGAGCAGTTCTTC. The encoded protein is CASSSSVEPYNEQFF. This sequence joins TRBV19 and TRBJ2-1; possibly TRBD2 for D (6 bases). CDR1 and CDR2 from the germline V gene are LNHDA and SQIVND (reference sequence). This CDR3 comprises 15 residues. V lost 5 bases, J lost 4 bases, and 15 bases lay in between.

This clone was counted only a few times. The gene calls are TRBV4-3 and TRBJ1-4; 7 bases align to TRBD1. J gave up 11 bases and V 5 bases, and 5 bases lay outside the gene matches. The CDR3 has 12 residues. Germline CDR1 reads LGHNA; CDR2 reads YSLEER. The CDR3 nucleotides read TGCGCCAGCAGCTCCCGGGACAGTAAACTGTTTTTT. Amino acids: CASSSRDSKLFF.

The table lists this clone with a few counts. The genes are TRBV28 and TRBJ2-1, with D hard to call. Per the germline V gene, CDR1 is MDHEN and CDR2 is SYDVKM. The CDR3 spans 14 residues. The V end lost 2 bases, the J end lost 8 bases, and 13 bases lay between the germline ends. The CDR3 loop reads CASSLGFPSDEQFF. The CDR3, as DNA: TGTGCCAGCAGTTTAGGTTTCCCTTCGGATGAGCAGTTCTTC.

This clone occurred once. The V and J genes are TRBV7-6 and TRBJ1-2, with TRBD1 matching over 12 bases. CDR1 is SGHVS, CDR2 FNYEAQ, per germline. The CDR3 extends over 16 amino acids. The ends lost 0 bases at V and 8 bases at J; junction bases unmatched: 7. CDR3: CASSLAGTGGFSGYTF. The CDR3 DNA follows: TGTGCCAGCAGCTTAGCAGGGACAGGGGGCTTTTCGGGCTACACCTTC.

J is TRBJ2-7 and V is TRBV7-9; 15 bases are a match to TRBD2. The V gene end was trimmed by 6 bases and the J gene end by 12 bases; junction bases not matched to a gene: 6. Looked up from germline, CDR1 is SEHNR and CDR2 is FQNEAQ (reference sequence). The CDR3 runs 13 residues. The CDR3 reads CASRSGTSGRLYF. The CDR3, as DNA: TGTGCCAGCAGATCCGGGACTAGCGGGAGGCTGTACTTC.

The chain couples TRBV10-3 to TRBJ2-5, with 8 nucleotides matching TRBD2. V gave up 10 bases and J gave up 5 bases; unmatched junction bases: 12. CDR1 is ENHRY and CDR2 is SYGVKD in the germline V gene. The CDR3 spans 14 residues. CDR3 loop: CASKPGLATETQYF. CDR3 bases: TGTGCCAGCAAACCAGGACTAGCTACGGAGACCCAGTACTTC.

This clone came up a few times. The chain combines TRBV4-2 with TRBJ2-1; TRBD2 matches at 8 bases. This CDR3 has 17 amino acids. V was clipped by 5 bases and J by 3 bases; unmatched bases: 12. Looked up from germline, CDR1 is LGHNA and CDR2 is YNFKEQ. The CDR3 protein is CASSSLLADKNYNEQFF. CDR3 nucleotides: TGTGCCAGCAGCTCATTACTAGCGGATAAAAACTACAATGAGCAGTTCTTC.

This chain uses TRBV19 with TRBJ1-1; 8 bases agree with TRBD1. Trimming at V came to 5 bases and at J to 5 bases, leaving 4 bases not matched to a gene. Germline CDR1 LNHDA, CDR2 SQIVND (reference sequence). This CDR3 has 13 residues. The CDR3 DNA sequence: TGTGCCAGTAGTCTCCGACAGGGGACTGAAGCTTTCTTT. Translation: CASSLRQGTEAFF. The variable domain in full, with the rest retrieved from reference TRBV19 and TRBJ1-1, is DGGITQSPKYLFRKEGQNVTLSCEQNLNHDAMYWYRQDPGQGLRLIYYSQIVNDFQKGDIAEGYSVSREKKESFPLTVTSAQKNPTAFYLCASSLRQGTEAFFGQGTRLTVV.